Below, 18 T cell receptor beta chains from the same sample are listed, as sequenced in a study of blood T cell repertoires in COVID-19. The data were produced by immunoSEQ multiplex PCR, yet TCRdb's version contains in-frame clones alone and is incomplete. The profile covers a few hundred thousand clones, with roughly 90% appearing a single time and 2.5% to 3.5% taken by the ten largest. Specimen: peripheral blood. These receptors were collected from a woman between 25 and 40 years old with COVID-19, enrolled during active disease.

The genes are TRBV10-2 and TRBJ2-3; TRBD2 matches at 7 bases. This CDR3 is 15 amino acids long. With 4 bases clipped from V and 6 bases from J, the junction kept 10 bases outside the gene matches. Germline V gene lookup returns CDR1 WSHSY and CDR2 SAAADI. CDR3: CASSAGGRAGDTQYF. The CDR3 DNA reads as TGCGCCAGCAGTGCTGGAGGGAGGGCCGGGGATACGCAGTATTTT.

The CDR3 DNA is TGCGCCAGCAGCCAGGGGGCGCGTCTCTCTGAAGCTTTCTTT. Its protein is CASSQGARLSEAFF. The rearrangement uses TRBV4-1 and TRBJ1-1; perhaps TRBD1 as D (6 bases). The CDR3 sequence is 14 residues long. Germline loops: CDR1 MGHRA, CDR2 YSYEKL. The V end lost 3 bases, the J end lost 6 bases, and 14 bases lay between the germline ends.

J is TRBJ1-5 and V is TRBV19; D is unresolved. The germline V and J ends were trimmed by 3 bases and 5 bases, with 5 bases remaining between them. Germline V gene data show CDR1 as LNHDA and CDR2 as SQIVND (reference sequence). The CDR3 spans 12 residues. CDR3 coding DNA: TGTGCCAGTAGTATCCGGGATCAGCCCCAGCATTTT. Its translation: CASSIRDQPQHF.

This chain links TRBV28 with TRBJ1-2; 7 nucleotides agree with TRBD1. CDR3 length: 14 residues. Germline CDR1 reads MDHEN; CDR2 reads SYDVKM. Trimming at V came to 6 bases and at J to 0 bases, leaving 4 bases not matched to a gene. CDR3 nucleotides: TGTGCCAGCAGCGGAGGGGGCGCTAACTATGGCTACACCTTC. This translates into CASSGGGANYGYTF.

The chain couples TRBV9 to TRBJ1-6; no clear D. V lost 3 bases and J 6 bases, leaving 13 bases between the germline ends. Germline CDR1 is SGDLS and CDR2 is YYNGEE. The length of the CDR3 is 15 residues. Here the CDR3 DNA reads TGTGCCAGCAGCGAAACCAACAGCGGTAATTCACCCCTCCACTTT. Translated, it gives CASSETNSGNSPLHF.

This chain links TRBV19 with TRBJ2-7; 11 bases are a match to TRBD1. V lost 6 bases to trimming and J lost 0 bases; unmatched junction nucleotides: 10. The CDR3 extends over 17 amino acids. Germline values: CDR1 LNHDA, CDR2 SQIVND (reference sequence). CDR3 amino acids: CASSLDTGTGGSYEQYF. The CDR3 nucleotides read TGTGCCAGTAGCCTAGACACCGGGACAGGGGGCTCCTACGAGCAGTACTTC.

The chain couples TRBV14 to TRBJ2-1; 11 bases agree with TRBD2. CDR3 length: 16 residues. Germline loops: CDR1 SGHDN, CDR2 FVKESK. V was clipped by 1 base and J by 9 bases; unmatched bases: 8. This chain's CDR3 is CASSQGNPLAGGEQFF. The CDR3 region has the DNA TGTGCCAGCAGCCAAGGGAACCCCCTAGCGGGGGGTGAGCAGTTCTTC.

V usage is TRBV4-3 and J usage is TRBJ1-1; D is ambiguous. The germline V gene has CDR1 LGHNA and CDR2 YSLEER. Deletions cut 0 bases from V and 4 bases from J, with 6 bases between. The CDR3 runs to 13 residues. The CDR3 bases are TGCGCCAGCAGCCAAGATACGGGCACTGAAGCTTTCTTT. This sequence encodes CASSQDTGTEAFF.

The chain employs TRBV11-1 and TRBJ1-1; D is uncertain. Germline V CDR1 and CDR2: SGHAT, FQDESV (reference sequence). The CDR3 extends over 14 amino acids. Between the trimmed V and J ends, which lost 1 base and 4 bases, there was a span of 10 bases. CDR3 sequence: CASSLVVESTEAFF. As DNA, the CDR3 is TGTGCCAGCAGCTTAGTGGTAGAGAGCACTGAAGCTTTCTTT.

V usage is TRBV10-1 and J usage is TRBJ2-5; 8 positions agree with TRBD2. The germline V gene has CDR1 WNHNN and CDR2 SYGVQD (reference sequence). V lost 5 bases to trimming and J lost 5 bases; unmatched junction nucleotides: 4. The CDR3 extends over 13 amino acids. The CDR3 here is CASSSAGGETQYF. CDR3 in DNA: TGCGCCAGCAGTTCGGCGGGGGGTGAGACCCAGTACTTC.

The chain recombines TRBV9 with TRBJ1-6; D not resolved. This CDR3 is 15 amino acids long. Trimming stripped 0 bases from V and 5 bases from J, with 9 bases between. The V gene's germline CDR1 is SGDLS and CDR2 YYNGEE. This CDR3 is CASSVEVGDNSPLHF. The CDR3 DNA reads TGTGCCAGCAGCGTAGAGGTGGGAGATAATTCACCCCTCCACTTT.

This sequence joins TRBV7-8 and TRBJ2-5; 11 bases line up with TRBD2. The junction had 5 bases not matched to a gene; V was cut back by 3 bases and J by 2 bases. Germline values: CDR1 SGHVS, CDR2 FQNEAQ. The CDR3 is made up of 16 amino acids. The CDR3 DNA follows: TGTGCCAGCAGCTTCCCCACTAGCGGGGGTCAAGAGACCCAGTACTTC. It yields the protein CASSFPTSGGQETQYF.

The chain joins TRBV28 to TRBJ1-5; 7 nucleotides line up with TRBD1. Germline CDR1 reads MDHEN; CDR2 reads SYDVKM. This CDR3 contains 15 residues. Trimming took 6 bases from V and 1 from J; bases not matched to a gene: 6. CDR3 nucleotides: TGTGCCAGCAGGCCACAGGGGTCGAGCAATCAGCCCCAGCATTTT. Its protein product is CASRPQGSSNQPQHF.

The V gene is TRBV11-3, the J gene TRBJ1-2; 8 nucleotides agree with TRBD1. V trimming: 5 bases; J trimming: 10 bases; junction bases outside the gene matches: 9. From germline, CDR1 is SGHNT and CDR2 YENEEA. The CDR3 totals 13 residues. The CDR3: CASSRRRGQDYTF. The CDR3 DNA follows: TGTGCCAGCAGCCGTAGACGGGGACAGGACTACACCTTC.

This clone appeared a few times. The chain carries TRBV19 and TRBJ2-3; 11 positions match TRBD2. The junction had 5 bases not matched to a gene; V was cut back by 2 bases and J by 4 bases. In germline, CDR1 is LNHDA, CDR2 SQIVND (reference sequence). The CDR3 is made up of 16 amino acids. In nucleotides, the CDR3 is TGTGCCAGTAGTATATCTAGCGGGGGGTTGGCAGATACGCAGTATTTT. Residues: CASSISSGGLADTQYF. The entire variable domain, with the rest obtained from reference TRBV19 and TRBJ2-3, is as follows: DGGITQSPKYLFRKEGQNVTLSCEQNLNHDAMYWYRQDPGQGLRLIYYSQIVNDFQKGDIAEGYSVSREKKESFPLTVTSAQKNPTAFYLCASSISSGGLADTQYFGPGTRLTVL.

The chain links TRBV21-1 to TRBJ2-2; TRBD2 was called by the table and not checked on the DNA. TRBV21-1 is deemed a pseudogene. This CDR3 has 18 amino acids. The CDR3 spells CASTSSSGAKANTGELFF. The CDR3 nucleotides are TGTGCCAGCACCTCTTCTAGCGGGGCAAAAGCGAACACCGGGGAGCTGTTTTTT.

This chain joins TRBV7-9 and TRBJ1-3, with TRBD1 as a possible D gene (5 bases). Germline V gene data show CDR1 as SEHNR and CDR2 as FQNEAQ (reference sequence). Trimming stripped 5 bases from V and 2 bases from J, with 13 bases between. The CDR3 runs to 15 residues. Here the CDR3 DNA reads TGTGCCAGCAGCCAGTTCATAGGGGCTGGAAACACCATATATTTT. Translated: CASSQFIGAGNTIYF.

The DNA of the CDR3 is TGTGCCAGCAGCTTAGACACAGGGGGTGCAAACATTCAGTACTTC. Translation gives CASSLDTGGANIQYF. The chain is built from TRBV7-9 and TRBJ2-4, with TRBD1 identical over 8 bases. Germline V CDR1 and CDR2: SEHNR, FQNEAQ (reference sequence). The CDR3 totals 15 residues. Unmatched junction bases numbered 5, after V lost 1 base and J lost 6 bases.